Listed here are 18 T cell receptor beta chains from one sample, sequenced in a study of CD8+ T cells in alopecia areata. TCR sequencing used cDNA made by reverse transcription of extracted RNA. Assay used: immunoSEQ multiplex PCR; TCRdb lists only in-frame clones, some missing. The profile shows about 200,000 clones, roughly three fifths of them singletons. The sample taken for sequencing was CD8+ T cells sorted from blood. These receptors were obtained from a human donor in good health.

The chain has TRBV2 and TRBJ2-3; maybe TRBD1 (6 bases). The V end lost 3 bases, the J end lost 1 base, and 8 bases lay between the germline ends. CDR1 and CDR2 (germline): SNHLY, FYNNEI. CDR3 length: 14 residues. Here the CDR3 reads CASSDSGGTDTQYF. Here the CDR3 DNA reads TGTGCCAGCAGTGACTCAGGGGGCACAGATACGCAGTATTTT.

The genes are TRBV4-1 and TRBJ1-5; 10 bases are a match to TRBD1. Germline CDR1 is MGHRA and CDR2 is YSYEKL. CDR3 length: 15 amino acids. V was clipped by 4 bases and J by 6 bases; unmatched bases: 6. The CDR3 sequence: CASSRGTGVSQPQHF. DNA of the CDR3: TGCGCCAGCAGCCGGGGGACAGGGGTATCTCAGCCCCAGCATTTT.

This clone occurred a few times. J is TRBJ1-1 and V is TRBV7-9; D is uncertain. Germline assignment: CDR1 SEHNR and CDR2 FQNEAQ (reference sequence). This CDR3 contains 14 residues. Trimming pared 5 bases from V and 0 bases from J, leaving 10 bases between. The CDR3 loop reads CASSPAGMNTEAFF. Here the CDR3 DNA reads TGTGCCAGCAGCCCGGCGGGCATGAACACTGAAGCTTTCTTT.

In this sample, this clone turned up a few times. The J gene is TRBJ1-2, the V gene TRBV5-6, with unresolved D. The CDR3 contains 14 residues. V was shortened by 0 bases and J by 3 bases, with 9 bases between the two germline ends. Germline lookup yields CDR1 SGHDT and CDR2 YYEEEE. In DNA form, the CDR3 reads TGTGCCAGCAGCTTGGCCGGCGGATACTATGGCTACACCTTC. As protein: CASSLAGGYYGYTF.

The chain has TRBV7-8 and TRBJ2-1; D uncertain. V lost 8 bases and J lost 7, with 9 bases in between. This CDR3 has 11 residues. Per germline, CDR1 SGHVS and CDR2 FQNEAQ. This chain's CDR3 is CASLNENEQFF. DNA of the CDR3: TGTGCCAGCCTGAACGAGAATGAGCAGTTCTTC.

The V gene is TRBV29-1, the J gene TRBJ2-6; the D gene is possibly TRBD1 (5 bases). CDR3 length: 17 residues. V gave up 0 bases and J gave up 0 bases, with 12 bases separating them. Germline CDR1 is SQVTM and CDR2 is ANQGSEA. The CDR3 coding sequence is TGCAGCGTTGAAGATCTGGGGCGCGACTCTGGGGCCAACGTCCTGACTTTC. Amino acids: CSVEDLGRDSGANVLTF.

This chain uses TRBV9 with TRBJ2-6, with a possible D match to TRBD1 (6 bases). Trimming cost V 6 bases and J 1 base, with 17 bases left between them. From germline, CDR1 is SGDLS and CDR2 YYNGEE. This CDR3 is 17 amino acids long. This chain's CDR3 is CASTLGTKPSGANVLTF. In DNA form, the CDR3 reads TGTGCCAGCACCCTCGGGACAAAACCTTCTGGGGCCAACGTCCTGACTTTC.

The chain is built from TRBV9 and TRBJ2-1, with a possible D match to TRBD2 (5 bases). Per the germline V gene, CDR1 is SGDLS and CDR2 is YYNGEE. Trimming removed 0 bases from V and 5 bases from J, with 12 bases in between. CDR3 length: 15 amino acids. CDR3 nucleotides: TGTGCCAGCAGCGTAGACGGGGTACGGGACAATGAGCAGTTCTTC. This translates into CASSVDGVRDNEQFF.

In its sample, this clone was seen a few times. The V call is TRBV7-9, the J call TRBJ1-2, with D maybe TRBD1 (5 bases). CDR3 length: 14 amino acids. Trimming shortened V by 3 bases and J by 2 bases, and 10 bases separated the two germline ends. Germline CDR1 reads SEHNR; CDR2 reads FQNEAQ (reference sequence). The CDR3 is CASSFRDGNYGYTF. The CDR3 DNA sequence: TGTGCCAGCAGCTTCCGGGACGGGAACTATGGCTACACCTTC. Combining the CDR3 with reference TRBV7-9 and TRBJ1-2 gives the whole variable domain DTGVSQNPRHKITKRGQNVTFRCDPISEHNRLYWYRQTLGQGPEFLTYFQNEAQLEKSRLLSDRFSAERPKGSFSTLEIQRTEQGDSAMYLCASSFRDGNYGYTFGSGTRLTVV.

The rearrangement uses TRBV29-1 and TRBJ1-1; no clear D gene. V shed 1 base and J shed 11 bases, with 11 bases lying between them. Per germline, CDR1 SQVTM and CDR2 ANQGSEA. The length of the CDR3 is 11 residues. The CDR3: CSVEGHPSAFF. In nucleotides, the CDR3 is TGCAGCGTTGAAGGACACCCCTCCGCTTTCTTT.

The chain carries TRBV25-1 and TRBJ1-1, with D perhaps TRBD1 (6 bases). Germline CDR1 is MGHDK and CDR2 is SYGVNS. CDR3 length equals 14 residues. Trimming cost V 6 bases and J 4 bases, with 15 bases left between them. CDR3 sequence reads: CASSQGQSFTEAFF. The CDR3 nucleotides read TGTGCCAGCAGCCAAGGACAGAGCTTCACTGAAGCTTTCTTT.

This clone has just a few counts. V usage is TRBV14 and J usage is TRBJ2-7, with D tentatively TRBD1 (6 bases). V was pared by 4 bases and J by 3 bases, with 16 bases between. The CDR3 covers 15 residues. Germline V CDR1 and CDR2: SGHDN, FVKESK. The chain's CDR3 is CASSPKRTGYYEQYF. As DNA, the CDR3 is TGTGCCAGCAGCCCAAAGAGAACAGGGTACTACGAGCAGTACTTC.

Comment on this clone: Additional DNA sequences in this sample encode the identical CDR3. The genes are TRBV6-5 and TRBJ2-4; either TRBD1 or TRBD2 may fit D (5 bases each). The CDR3 covers 14 residues. Looked up from germline, CDR1 is MNHEY and CDR2 is SVGAGI. V lost 3 bases and J 0 bases, leaving 6 bases between the germline ends. CDR3 sequence: CASSYGGAKNIQYF. CDR3 DNA: TGTGCCAGCAGTTATGGGGGAGCCAAAAACATTCAGTACTTC.

This clone has just a few counts. This chain joins TRBV11-1 and TRBJ1-6; D may be TRBD1 (5 bases). V was shortened by 5 bases and J by 0 bases, with 5 bases between the two germline ends. The germline gives CDR1 SGHAT, CDR2 FQDESV (reference sequence). The CDR3 runs 14 residues. DNA of the CDR3: TGTGCCAGCAGCCAGGGCTCCTATAATTCACCCCTCCACTTT. Amino acid sequence: CASSQGSYNSPLHF.

CDR3 nucleotide sequence: TGCAGCGTTCTCTCGCAGGGAGGAACCGGGGAGCTGTTTTTT. Amino acids: CSVLSQGGTGELFF. The chain uses TRBV29-1 and TRBJ2-2; maybe TRBD2 (6 bases). V was trimmed by 5 bases and J by 5 bases, leaving 15 bases between them. The V gene's germline CDR1 is SQVTM and CDR2 ANQGSEA. CDR3 length equals 14 residues.

The genes are TRBV7-9 and TRBJ1-5; D call uncertain. Germline-derived CDR1 and CDR2 are SEHNR and FQNEAQ (reference sequence). V lost 6 bases and J lost 3, with 12 bases in between. The CDR3 runs 14 residues. CDR3 nucleotides: TGTGCCAGCAGTCCTTCGGGCCTCAATCAGCCCCAGCATTTT. Its translation: CASSPSGLNQPQHF.

The gene calls are TRBV23-1 and TRBJ2-7; D uncertain. TRBV23-1 counts as an open reading frame of uncertain function. Trimming cost V 7 bases and J 2 bases, with 9 bases left between them. This CDR3 has 12 amino acids. The CDR3 loop is CASITWPYEQYF. CDR3 DNA: TGCGCCAGCATAACCTGGCCCTACGAGCAGTACTTC.

This clone has just a few counts. The chain uses TRBV29-1 and TRBJ2-6; 7 bases map to TRBD1. V shed 4 bases, J shed 2 bases, and the junction held 8 bases outside the gene matches. Per the germline V gene, CDR1 is SQVTM and CDR2 is ANQGSEA. The CDR3 totals 16 residues. The CDR3 loop reads CSVVGPDRAGANVLTF. Written as DNA, the CDR3 is TGCAGCGTTGTAGGGCCCGACAGGGCTGGGGCCAACGTCCTGACTTTC.